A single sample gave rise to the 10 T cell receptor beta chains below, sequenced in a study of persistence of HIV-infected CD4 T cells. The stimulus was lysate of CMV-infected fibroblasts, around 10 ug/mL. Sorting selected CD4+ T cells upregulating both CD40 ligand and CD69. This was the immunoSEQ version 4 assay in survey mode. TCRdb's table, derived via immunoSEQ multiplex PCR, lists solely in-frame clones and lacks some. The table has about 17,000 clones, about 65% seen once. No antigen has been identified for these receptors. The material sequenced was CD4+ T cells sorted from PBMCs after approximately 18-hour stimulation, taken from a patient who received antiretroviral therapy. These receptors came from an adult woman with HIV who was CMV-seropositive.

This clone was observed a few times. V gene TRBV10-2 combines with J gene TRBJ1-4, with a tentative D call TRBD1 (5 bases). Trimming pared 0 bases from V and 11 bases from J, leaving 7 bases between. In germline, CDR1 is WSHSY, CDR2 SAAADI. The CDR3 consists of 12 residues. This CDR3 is CASSESQGKLFF. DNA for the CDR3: TGCGCCAGCAGTGAGTCCCAGGGTAAACTGTTTTTT.

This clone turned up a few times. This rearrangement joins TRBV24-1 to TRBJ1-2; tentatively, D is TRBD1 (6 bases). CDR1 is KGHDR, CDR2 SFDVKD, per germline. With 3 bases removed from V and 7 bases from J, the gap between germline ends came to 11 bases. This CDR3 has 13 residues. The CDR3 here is CATSDPAGVGYTF. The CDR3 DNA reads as TGTGCCACCAGTGATCCTGCAGGGGTTGGCTACACCTTC.

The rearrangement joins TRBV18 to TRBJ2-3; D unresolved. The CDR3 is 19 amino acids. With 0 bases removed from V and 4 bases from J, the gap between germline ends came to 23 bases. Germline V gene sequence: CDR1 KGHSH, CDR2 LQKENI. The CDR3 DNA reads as TGTGCCAGCTCACCACCGAAGGTTAGAACCTCCCGCGACCCAGATACGCAGTATTTT. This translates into CASSPPKVRTSRDPDTQYF.

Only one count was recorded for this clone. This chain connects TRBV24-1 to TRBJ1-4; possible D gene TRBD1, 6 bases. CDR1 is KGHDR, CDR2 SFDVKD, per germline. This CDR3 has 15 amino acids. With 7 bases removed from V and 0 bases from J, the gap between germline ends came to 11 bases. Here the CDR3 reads CATSPGQTTNEKLFF. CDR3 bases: TGTGCCACCAGCCCCGGACAGACAACTAATGAAAAACTGTTTTTT.

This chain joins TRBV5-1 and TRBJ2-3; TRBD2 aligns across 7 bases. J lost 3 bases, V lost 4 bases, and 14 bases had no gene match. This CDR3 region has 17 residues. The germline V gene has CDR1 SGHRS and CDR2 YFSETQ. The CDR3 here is CASSLRITSEPTDTQYF. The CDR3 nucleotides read TGCGCCAGCAGCCTGCGGATTACTAGCGAACCTACAGATACGCAGTATTTT.

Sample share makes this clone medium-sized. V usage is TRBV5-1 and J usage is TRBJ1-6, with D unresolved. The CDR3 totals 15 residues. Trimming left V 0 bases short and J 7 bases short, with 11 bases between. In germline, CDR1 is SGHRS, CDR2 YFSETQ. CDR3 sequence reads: CASSLEGHLNSPLHF. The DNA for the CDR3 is TGCGCCAGCAGCTTGGAGGGCCACCTCAATTCACCCCTCCACTTT.

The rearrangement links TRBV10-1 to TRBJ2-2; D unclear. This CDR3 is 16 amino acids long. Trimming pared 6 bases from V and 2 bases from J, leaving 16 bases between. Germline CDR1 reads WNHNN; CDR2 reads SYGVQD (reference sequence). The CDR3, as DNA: TGCGCCAGCAGAGGCCCATTGAATACCAACACCGGGGAGCTGTTTTTT. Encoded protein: CASRGPLNTNTGELFF.

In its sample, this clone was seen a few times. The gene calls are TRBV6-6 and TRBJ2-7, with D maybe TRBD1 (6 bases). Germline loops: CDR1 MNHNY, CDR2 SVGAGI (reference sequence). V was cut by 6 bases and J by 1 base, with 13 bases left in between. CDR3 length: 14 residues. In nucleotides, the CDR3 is TGTGCCAGCAGGAGGGGACACGAGTCCTACGAGCAGTACGTC. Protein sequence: CASRRGHESYEQYV.

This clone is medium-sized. The chain's CDR3 is CATRGLSYEQYF. CDR3 sequence (DNA): TGTGCCACTAGGGGACTATCCTACGAGCAGTACTTC. This chain links TRBV15 with TRBJ2-7; TRBD2 aligns across 7 bases. The CDR3 has 12 amino acids. Trimming cost V 9 bases and J 1 base; bases outside gene matches: 3. Germline V gene sequence: CDR1 LNHNV, CDR2 YYDKDF (reference sequence).

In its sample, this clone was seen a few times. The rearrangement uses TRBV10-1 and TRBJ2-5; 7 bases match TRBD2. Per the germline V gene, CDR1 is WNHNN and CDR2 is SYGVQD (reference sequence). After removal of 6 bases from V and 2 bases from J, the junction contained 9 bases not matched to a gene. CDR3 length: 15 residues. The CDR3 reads CASSLSGGKQETQYF. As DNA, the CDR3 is TGCGCCAGCAGCCTCTCGGGAGGAAAACAAGAGACCCAGTACTTC.